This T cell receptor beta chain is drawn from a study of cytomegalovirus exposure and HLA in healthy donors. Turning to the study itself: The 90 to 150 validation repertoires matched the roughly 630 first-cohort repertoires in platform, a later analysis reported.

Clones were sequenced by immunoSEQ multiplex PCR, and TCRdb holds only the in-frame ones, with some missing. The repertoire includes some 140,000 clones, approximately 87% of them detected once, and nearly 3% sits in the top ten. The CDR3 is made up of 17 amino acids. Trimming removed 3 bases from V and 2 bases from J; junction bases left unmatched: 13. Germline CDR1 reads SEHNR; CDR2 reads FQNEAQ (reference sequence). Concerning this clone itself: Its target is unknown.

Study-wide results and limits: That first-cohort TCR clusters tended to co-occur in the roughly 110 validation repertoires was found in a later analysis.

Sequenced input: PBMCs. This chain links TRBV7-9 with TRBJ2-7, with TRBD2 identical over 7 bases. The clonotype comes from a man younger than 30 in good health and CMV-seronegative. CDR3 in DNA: TGTGCCAGCAGCTTGGGGGGGGAAGAGGTCCACGCCTACGAGCAGTACTTC. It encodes CASSLGGEEVHAYEQYF.